At least ten counts were recorded for the clone carrying this T cell receptor (beta chain). Its antigen is not known. Germline values: CDR1 SGHRS, CDR2 YFSETQ. The CDR3 consists of 14 residues. Trimming stripped 4 bases from V and 0 bases from J, with 8 bases between. This sample was included in a study of T-cell memory formation after mild COVID-19. Study findings and constraints: In second-wave clones peaking day 37, SARS-CoV-2 specificity remained unconfirmed.

A single record per CDR3 protein comes from TCRdb applying MiXCR to the 5' RACE reads. The sample gives fewer than 50,000 distinct CDR3 sequences, less than 8% of which show up once; 0.79% is in the top ten. The sequenced sample was PBMCs or a T cell subset sorted from them (not recorded which). This chain uses TRBV5-1 with TRBJ1-3, with D perhaps TRBD1 (5 bases). The receptor was derived from an adult who had mild COVID-19 (a few samples of this study predate the infection). Cell type and time point are not known. The CDR3 sequence: CASSPTVSGNTIYF. The CDR3 nucleotides read TGCGCCAGCAGCCCGACAGTCTCTGGAAACACCATATATTTT. The entire variable domain, with the rest obtained from reference TRBV5-1 and TRBJ1-3, is as follows: KAGVTQTPRYLIKTRGQQVTLSCSPISGHRSVSWYQQTPGQGLQFLFEYFSETQRNKGNFPGRFSGRQFSNSRSEMNVSTLELGDSALYLCASSPTVSGNTIYFGEGSWLTVV.